These T cell receptor beta chains were read from a single sample in a study of blood T cell repertoires in COVID-19. The table came from immunoSEQ multiplex PCR; TCRdb's copy has only in-frame clones and leaves some out. Of 230,000 or so clones in the sample, roughly 88% were seen once. The sequenced sample was peripheral blood. These receptors were obtained from a man aged 35 to 55 who had recovered from COVID-19. The CDR3 runs from the conserved cysteine through the conserved F or W.

V	J	CDR3
TRBV7-2	TRBJ2-7	CASSLNPGSYEQYF
TRBV7-2	TRBJ2-7	CASSPSGQGIHEQYF
TRBV6-2/TRBV6-3	TRBJ2-1	CASSYSPPSGIYNEQFF
TRBV6-5	TRBJ2-1	CASTSGGYNEQFF
TRBV7-9	TRBJ2-2	CASSFTSGRYGELFF
TRBV10-3	TRBJ2-2	CAISTGLAGSNTGELFF
TRBV4-1	TRBJ2-5	CASSQARGVETQYF
TRBV7-2	TRBJ2-1	CASSIQQGGEQFF
TRBV7-2	TRBJ1-6	CASSSARVRDNSPLHF
TRBV14	TRBJ2-1	CASSQGRRTSGSIEQFF
TRBV4-1	TRBJ2-5	CASSQDPKRETQYF
TRBV2	TRBJ2-2	CASSEVIGTGELFF
TRBV5-6	TRBJ1-2	CASSWGGAPVGGYTF
TRBV4-3	TRBJ1-4	CASSLATGGREKLFF
TRBV21-1	TRBJ2-7	CASSKEGPFVRAFYEQYF
TRBV30	TRBJ2-5	CAWSVGETQYF
TRBV19	TRBJ2-2	CASSIGQIGELFF
TRBV4-1	TRBJ2-5	CASSQDRDSRTQYF
TRBV4-3	TRBJ1-1	CASSQEFLIQDTEAFF
TRBV7-9	TRBJ2-5	CASSTSWAETQYF
TRBV23-1	TRBJ2-5	CASPRLGETQYF
TRBV6-5	TRBJ2-5	CASSESSETQYF
TRBV18	TRBJ2-5	CASSPAARETQYF